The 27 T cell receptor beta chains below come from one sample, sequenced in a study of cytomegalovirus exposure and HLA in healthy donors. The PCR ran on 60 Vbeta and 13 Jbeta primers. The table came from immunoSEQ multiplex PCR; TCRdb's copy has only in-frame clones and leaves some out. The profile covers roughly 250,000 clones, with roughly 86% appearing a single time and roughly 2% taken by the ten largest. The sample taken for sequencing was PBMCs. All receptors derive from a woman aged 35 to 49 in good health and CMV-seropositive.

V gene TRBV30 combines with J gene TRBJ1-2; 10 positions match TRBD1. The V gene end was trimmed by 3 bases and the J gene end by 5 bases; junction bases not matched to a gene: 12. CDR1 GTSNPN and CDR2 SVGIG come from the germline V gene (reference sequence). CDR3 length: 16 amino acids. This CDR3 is CAWRRRWTGGVYGYTF. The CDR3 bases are TGTGCCTGGAGGAGGCGGTGGACAGGGGGGGTGTATGGCTACACCTTC.

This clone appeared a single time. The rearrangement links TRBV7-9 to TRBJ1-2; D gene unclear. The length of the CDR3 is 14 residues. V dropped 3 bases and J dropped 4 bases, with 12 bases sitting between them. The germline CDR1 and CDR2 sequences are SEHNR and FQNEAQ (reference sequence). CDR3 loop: CASSLDQRSYGYTF. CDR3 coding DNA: TGTGCCAGCAGCTTGGATCAGCGCTCCTATGGCTACACCTTC. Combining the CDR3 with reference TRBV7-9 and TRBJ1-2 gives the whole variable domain DTGVSQNPRHKITKRGQNVTFRCDPISEHNRLYWYRQTLGQGPEFLTYFQNEAQLEKSRLLSDRFSAERPKGSFSTLEIQRTEQGDSAMYLCASSLDQRSYGYTFGSGTRLTVV.

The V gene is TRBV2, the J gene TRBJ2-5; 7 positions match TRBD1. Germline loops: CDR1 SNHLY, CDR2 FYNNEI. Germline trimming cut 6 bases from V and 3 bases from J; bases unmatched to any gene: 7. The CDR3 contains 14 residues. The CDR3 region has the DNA TGTGCCAGCAGAGACCCGGACAGGAAAGAGACCCAGTACTTC. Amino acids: CASRDPDRKETQYF.

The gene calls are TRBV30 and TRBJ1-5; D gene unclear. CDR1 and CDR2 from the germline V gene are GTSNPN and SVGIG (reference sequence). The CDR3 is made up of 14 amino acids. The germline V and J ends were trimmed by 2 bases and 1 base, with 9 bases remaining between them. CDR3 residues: CAWSIPLSNQPQHF. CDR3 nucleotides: TGTGCCTGGAGTATTCCCTTGAGCAATCAGCCCCAGCATTTT.

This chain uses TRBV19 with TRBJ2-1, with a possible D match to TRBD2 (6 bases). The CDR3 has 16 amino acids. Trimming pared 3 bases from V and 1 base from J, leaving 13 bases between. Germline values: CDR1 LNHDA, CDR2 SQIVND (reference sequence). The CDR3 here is CASSMFGRGSYNEQFF. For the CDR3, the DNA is TGTGCCAGTAGTATGTTCGGGCGGGGATCCTACAATGAGCAGTTCTTC. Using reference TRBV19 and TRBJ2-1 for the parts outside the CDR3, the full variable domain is DGGITQSPKYLFRKEGQNVTLSCEQNLNHDAMYWYRQDPGQGLRLIYYSQIVNDFQKGDIAEGYSVSREKKESFPLTVTSAQKNPTAFYLCASSMFGRGSYNEQFFGPGTRLTVL.

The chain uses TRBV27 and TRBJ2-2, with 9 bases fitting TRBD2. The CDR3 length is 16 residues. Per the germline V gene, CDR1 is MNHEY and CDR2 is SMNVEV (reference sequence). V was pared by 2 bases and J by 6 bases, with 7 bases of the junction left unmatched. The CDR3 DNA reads TGTGCCAGCAGTTTACGACTAGCGGACCTGGCCGGGGAGCTGTTTTTT. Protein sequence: CASSLRLADLAGELFF.

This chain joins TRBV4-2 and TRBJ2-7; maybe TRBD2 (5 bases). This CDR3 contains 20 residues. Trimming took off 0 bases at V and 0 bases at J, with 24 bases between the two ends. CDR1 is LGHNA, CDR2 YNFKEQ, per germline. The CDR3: CASSQDWPRVESMRSYEQYF. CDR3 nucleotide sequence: TGTGCCAGCAGCCAAGATTGGCCGCGGGTAGAGTCGATGCGCTCCTACGAGCAGTACTTC.

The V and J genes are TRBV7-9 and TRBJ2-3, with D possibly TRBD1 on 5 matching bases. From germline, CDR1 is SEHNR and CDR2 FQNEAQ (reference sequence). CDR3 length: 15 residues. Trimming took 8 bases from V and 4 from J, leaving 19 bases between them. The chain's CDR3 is CASGPGIATSDTQYF. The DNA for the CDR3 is TGTGCCAGCGGGCCAGGGATTGCTACTTCAGATACGCAGTATTTT. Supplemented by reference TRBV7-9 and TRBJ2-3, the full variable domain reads DTGVSQNPRHKITKRGQNVTFRCDPISEHNRLYWYRQTLGQGPEFLTYFQNEAQLEKSRLLSDRFSAERPKGSFSTLEIQRTEQGDSAMYLCASGPGIATSDTQYFGPGTRLTVL.

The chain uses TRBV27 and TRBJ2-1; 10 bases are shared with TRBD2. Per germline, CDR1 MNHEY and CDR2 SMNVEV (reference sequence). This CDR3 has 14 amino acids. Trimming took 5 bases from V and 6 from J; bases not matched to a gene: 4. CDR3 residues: CASSPRTSGNEQFF. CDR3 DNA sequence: TGTGCCAGCAGTCCAAGGACTAGCGGCAATGAGCAGTTCTTC.

The CDR3 DNA is TGTGCCAGCGGACTAGCGGGCCAAGATACGCAGTATTTT. Protein: CASGLAGQDTQYF. V usage is TRBV25-1 and J usage is TRBJ2-3, with TRBD2 matching over 11 bases. Germline values: CDR1 MGHDK, CDR2 SYGVNS. This CDR3 is built from 13 residues. V shed 8 bases, J shed 5 bases, and the junction held 3 bases outside the gene matches.

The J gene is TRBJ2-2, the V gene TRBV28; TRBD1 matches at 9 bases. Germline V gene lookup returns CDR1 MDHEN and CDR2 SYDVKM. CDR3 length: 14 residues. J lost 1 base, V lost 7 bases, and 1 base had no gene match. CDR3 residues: CASMTGGNTGELFF. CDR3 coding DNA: TGTGCCAGCATGACAGGGGGGAACACCGGGGAGCTGTTTTTT.

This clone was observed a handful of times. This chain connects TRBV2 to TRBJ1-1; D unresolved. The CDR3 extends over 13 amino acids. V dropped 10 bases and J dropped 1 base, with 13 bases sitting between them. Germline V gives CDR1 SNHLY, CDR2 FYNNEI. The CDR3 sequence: CATLREANTEAFF. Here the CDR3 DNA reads TGTGCCACCCTACGGGAGGCGAACACTGAAGCTTTCTTT.

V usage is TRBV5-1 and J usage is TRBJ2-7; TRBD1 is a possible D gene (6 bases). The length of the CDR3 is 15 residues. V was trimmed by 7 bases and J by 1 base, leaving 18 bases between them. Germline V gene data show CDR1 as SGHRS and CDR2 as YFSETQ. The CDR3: CASLQIPGVSYEQYF. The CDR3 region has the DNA TGCGCCAGCCTTCAAATTCCAGGGGTATCCTACGAGCAGTACTTC.

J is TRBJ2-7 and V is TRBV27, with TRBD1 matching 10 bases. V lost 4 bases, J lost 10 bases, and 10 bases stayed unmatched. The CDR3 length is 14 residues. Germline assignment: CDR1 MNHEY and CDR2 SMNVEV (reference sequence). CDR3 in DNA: TGTGCCAGCAGTTCCAAGGACAGGGGGATTCCTCAGTACTTC. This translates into CASSSKDRGIPQYF.

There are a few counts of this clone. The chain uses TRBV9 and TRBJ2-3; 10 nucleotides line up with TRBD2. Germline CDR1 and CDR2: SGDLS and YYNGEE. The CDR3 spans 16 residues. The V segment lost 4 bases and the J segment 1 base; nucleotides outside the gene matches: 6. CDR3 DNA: TGTGCCAGCAGCCCCACCAGCGGGAGGGGCACAGATACGCAGTATTTT. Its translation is CASSPTSGRGTDTQYF.

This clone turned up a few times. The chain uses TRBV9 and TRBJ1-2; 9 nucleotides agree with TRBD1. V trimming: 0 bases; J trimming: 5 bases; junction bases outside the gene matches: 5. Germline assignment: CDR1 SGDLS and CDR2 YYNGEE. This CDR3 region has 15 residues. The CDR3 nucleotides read TGTGCCAGCAGCGTAGGGGACAGGGAGACGTATGGCTACACCTTC. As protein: CASSVGDRETYGYTF.

The CDR3 spells CASSLDQRSAGSQETQYF. CDR3 DNA sequence: TGTGCCAGCAGCTTAGACCAAAGGTCGGCGGGTAGTCAAGAGACCCAGTACTTC. The V gene is TRBV11-2, the J gene TRBJ2-5; possibly TRBD2 for D (5 bases). Trimming cost V 0 bases and J 2 bases, with 19 bases left between them. Germline CDR1 is SGHAT and CDR2 is FQNNGV. There are 18 residues in the CDR3.

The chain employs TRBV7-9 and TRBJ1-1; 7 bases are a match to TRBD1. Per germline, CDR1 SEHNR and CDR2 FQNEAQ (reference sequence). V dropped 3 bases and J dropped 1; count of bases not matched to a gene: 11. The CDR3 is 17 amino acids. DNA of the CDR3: TGTGCCAGCAGCTTCAAGGGGGCGAGAGTCCCGAACACTGAAGCTTTCTTT. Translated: CASSFKGARVPNTEAFF.

CDR3 residues: CASSTRGGSGQPQHF. The CDR3 DNA sequence: TGTGCCAGTAGTACCCGGGGGGGAAGCGGCCAGCCCCAGCATTTT. This chain joins TRBV19 and TRBJ1-5; a possible D gene is TRBD1 (5 bases). Germline CDR1 LNHDA, CDR2 SQIVND (reference sequence). V was pared by 4 bases and J by 7 bases, with 17 bases between. This CDR3 has 15 residues.

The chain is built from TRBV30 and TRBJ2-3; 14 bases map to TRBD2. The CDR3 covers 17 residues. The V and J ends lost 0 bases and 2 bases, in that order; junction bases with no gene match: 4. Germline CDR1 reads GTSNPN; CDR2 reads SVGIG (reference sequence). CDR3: CAWSVGTSGSPTDTQYF. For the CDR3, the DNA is TGTGCCTGGAGTGTAGGGACTAGCGGGAGTCCCACAGATACGCAGTATTTT.

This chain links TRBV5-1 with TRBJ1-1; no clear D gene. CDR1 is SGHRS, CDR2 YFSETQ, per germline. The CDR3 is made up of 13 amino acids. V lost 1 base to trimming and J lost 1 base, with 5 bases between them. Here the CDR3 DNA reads TGCGCCAGCAGCTTGTCATCGAACACTGAAGCTTTCTTT. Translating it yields CASSLSSNTEAFF. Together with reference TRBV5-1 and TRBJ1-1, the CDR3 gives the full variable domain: KAGVTQTPRYLIKTRGQQVTLSCSPISGHRSVSWYQQTPGQGLQFLFEYFSETQRNKGNFPGRFSGRQFSNSRSEMNVSTLELGDSALYLCASSLSSNTEAFFGQGTRLTVV.

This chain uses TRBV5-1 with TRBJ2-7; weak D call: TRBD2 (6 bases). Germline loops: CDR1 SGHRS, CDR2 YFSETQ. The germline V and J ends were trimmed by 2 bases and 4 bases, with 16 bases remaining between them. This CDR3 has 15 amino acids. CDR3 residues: CASSFRPSEAYEQYF. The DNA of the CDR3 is TGCGCCAGCAGCTTTAGGCCTAGCGAGGCGTACGAGCAGTACTTC.

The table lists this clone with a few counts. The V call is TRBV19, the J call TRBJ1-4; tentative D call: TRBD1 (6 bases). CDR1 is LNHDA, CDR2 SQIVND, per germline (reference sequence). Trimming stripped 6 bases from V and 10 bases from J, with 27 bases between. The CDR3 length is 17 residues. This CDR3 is CASRYEQGDLLFGKLFF. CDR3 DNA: TGTGCCAGTAGATACGAACAGGGCGATCTCTTATTTGGAAAACTGTTTTTT.

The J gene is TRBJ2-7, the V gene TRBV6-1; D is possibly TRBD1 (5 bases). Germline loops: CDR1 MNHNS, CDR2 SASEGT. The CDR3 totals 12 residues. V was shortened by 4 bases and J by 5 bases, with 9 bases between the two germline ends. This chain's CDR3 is CASSAQGHEQYF. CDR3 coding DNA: TGTGCCAGCAGTGCGCAGGGCCACGAGCAGTACTTC.

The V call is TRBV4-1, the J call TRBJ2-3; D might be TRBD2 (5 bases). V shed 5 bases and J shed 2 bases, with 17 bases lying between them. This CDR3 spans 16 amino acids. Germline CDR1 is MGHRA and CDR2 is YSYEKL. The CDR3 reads CASSLPAGIYTDTQYF. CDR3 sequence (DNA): TGCGCCAGCAGCTTACCGGCGGGCATATACACAGATACGCAGTATTTT.

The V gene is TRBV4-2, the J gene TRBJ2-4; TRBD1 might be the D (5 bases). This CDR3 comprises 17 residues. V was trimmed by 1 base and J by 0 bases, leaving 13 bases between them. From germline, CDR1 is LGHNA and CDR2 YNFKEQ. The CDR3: CASSQVFAGKAKNIQYF. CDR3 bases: TGTGCCAGCAGCCAAGTTTTTGCAGGGAAAGCCAAAAACATTCAGTACTTC.

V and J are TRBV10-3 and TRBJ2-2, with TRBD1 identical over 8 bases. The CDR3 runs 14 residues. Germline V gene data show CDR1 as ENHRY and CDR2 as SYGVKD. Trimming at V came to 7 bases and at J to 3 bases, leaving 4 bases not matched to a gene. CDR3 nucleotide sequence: TGTGCCATCAAAGCGACAGGGGACACCGGGGAGCTGTTTTTT. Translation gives CAIKATGDTGELFF.